This is a list of T cell receptor beta chains from one sample in a study of blood T cell repertoires in COVID-19. Only in-frame clones appear in the TCRdb table, and some are missing; sequencing was by immunoSEQ multiplex PCR. The sample has 96,000 or so clones, around nine tenths seen once. The sample was peripheral blood. Source of these receptors: a woman older than 75 with acute or convalescent COVID-19. The conserved cysteine and the conserved F or W are not part of the CDR3 here. The order of the fields is CDR3 protein, V gene.

CDR3aa: ASSRQGRMGNTEAF
v_gene: TRBV19

CDR3aa: SAGDSGLQY
v_gene: TRBV20-1

CDR3aa: ASSPFSGQGASEQF
v_gene: TRBV25-1

CDR3aa: ASSYITGGLGNEQF
v_gene: TRBV6-5

CDR3aa: ASSEQGQGNGYT
v_gene: TRBV2

CDR3aa: ASSPLRGGLGTEAF
v_gene: TRBV3-1/TRBV3-2

CDR3aa: ASSSLQGKNGYT
v_gene: TRBV7-2

CDR3aa: ASSLGQLYGYT
v_gene: TRBV7-3

CDR3aa: ASSHTHRGAGELF
v_gene: TRBV7-2

CDR3aa: ASSVGLAVDTQY
v_gene: TRBV9

CDR3aa: ASSIGQFDSPLH
v_gene: TRBV19

CDR3aa: ASSRLYNEQF
v_gene: TRBV6-5

CDR3aa: ASRDDRGRGNIQY
v_gene: TRBV25-1

CDR3aa: ASSTSGRTEAF
v_gene: TRBV11-1

CDR3aa: ASNNQDRVTGELF
v_gene: TRBV5-6

CDR3aa: AGGAEDQPQH
v_gene: TRBV2

CDR3aa: ASSLTPLKKRGGIYNEQF
v_gene: TRBV28

CDR3aa: ASSIVQAGQPQH
v_gene: TRBV19

CDR3aa: ASSFRAVGGEQF
v_gene: TRBV7-3

CDR3aa: ASSLNAGGMDTGELF
v_gene: TRBV27

CDR3aa: ASSPGLSQPQH
v_gene: TRBV19

CDR3aa: ASSVGVRLAGANVLT
v_gene: TRBV9

CDR3aa: ASSSGGQGARGYT
v_gene: TRBV7-2